The 18 T cell receptor beta chains below were found in one sample sequenced in a study of early T cells in non-severe SARS-CoV-2 infection. One entry per CDR3 protein, called by TCRdb with MiXCR from the 5' RACE reads. The table has under 50,000 distinct CDR3 sequences, 20% to 25% seen once. The sample consisted of whole blood, taken at baseline. These receptors were taken from an adult who was a healthcare worker with PCR-confirmed SARS-CoV-2 infection or an uninfected control (not recorded which).

The V and J genes are TRBV7-2 and TRBJ2-3; D may be TRBD1 or TRBD2 (6 bases each). This CDR3 is 13 amino acids long. The germline V and J ends were trimmed by 5 bases and 8 bases, with 14 bases remaining between them. Germline V lookup: CDR1 SGHTA, CDR2 FQGNSA. The CDR3 region has the DNA TGTGCCAGCAGCGGGGGGCCTGGAACTACGCAGTATTTT. This sequence encodes CASSGGPGTTQYF.

The chain is built from TRBV19 and TRBJ2-5, with a weak D call TRBD1 (6 bases). CDR3 length equals 15 residues. Germline V gene sequence: CDR1 LNHDA, CDR2 SQIVND (reference sequence). V shed 6 bases and J shed 0 bases, with 14 bases lying between them. The DNA of the CDR3 is TGTGCCAGTAGGTTGACAGGATCGTACCAAGAGACCCAGTACTTC. Protein sequence: CASRLTGSYQETQYF. Complete variable domain (other parts from reference TRBV19 and TRBJ2-5): DGGITQSPKYLFRKEGQNVTLSCEQNLNHDAMYWYRQDPGQGLRLIYYSQIVNDFQKGDIAEGYSVSREKKESFPLTVTSAQKNPTAFYLCASRLTGSYQETQYFGPGTRLLVL.

This clonotype has ten or more counts. This chain connects TRBV12-3 or TRBV12-4 to TRBJ1-2; D is possibly TRBD1 (6 bases). The V gene lost 2 bases and the J gene lost 5 bases, with 12 bases spanning the gap. The CDR3 is 14 amino acids. In nucleotides, the CDR3 is TGTGCCAGCAGTTTATCTAGGGGGACTTATGGCTACACCTTC. Residues: CASSLSRGTYGYTF.

The rearrangement joins TRBV6-5 to TRBJ2-5; D is ambiguous. The germline V gene encodes CDR1 MNHEY and CDR2 SVGAGI. V was pared by 2 bases and J by 2 bases, with 12 bases between. The CDR3 sequence is 15 residues long. CDR3 sequence reads: CASSYRTQVQETQYF. The CDR3 coding sequence is TGTGCCAGCAGTTACAGGACGCAGGTTCAAGAGACCCAGTACTTC.

J is TRBJ2-7 and V is TRBV11-2; possible D gene TRBD2, 6 bases. Trimming cost V 0 bases and J 4 bases, with 7 bases left between them. The CDR3 loop spans 13 amino acids. The germline V gene encodes CDR1 SGHAT and CDR2 FQNNGV. In DNA, the CDR3 is TGTGCCAGCAGCTTAGAGACTAGATACGAGCAGTACTTC. As protein: CASSLETRYEQYF.

This chain links TRBV7-9 with TRBJ2-3; TRBD2 is a possible D gene (5 bases). Per the germline V gene, CDR1 is SEHNR and CDR2 is FQNEAQ (reference sequence). The CDR3 sequence is 17 residues long. V was clipped by 5 bases and J by 3 bases, with 21 bases between them. The CDR3 reads CASSGRSSKLLTDTQYF. The CDR3, as DNA: TGTGCCAGCAGCGGACGATCTAGCAAATTACTTACAGATACGCAGTATTTT.

This clonotype has just a few counts. The chain has TRBV18 and TRBJ2-1; perhaps TRBD1 as D (5 bases). This CDR3 region has 15 residues. Germline values: CDR1 KGHSH, CDR2 LQKENI. V dropped 3 bases and J dropped 0 bases, with 9 bases sitting between them. The DNA of the CDR3 is TGTGCCAGCTCACCCAGAACAGGCTCCTACAATGAGCAGTTCTTC. It codes for CASSPRTGSYNEQFF. The entire variable domain, with the rest obtained from reference TRBV18 and TRBJ2-1, is as follows: NAGVMQNPRHLVRRRGQEARLRCSPMKGHSHVYWYRQLPEEGLKFMVYLQKENIIDESGMPKERFSAEFPKEGPSILRIQQVVRGDSAAYFCASSPRTGSYNEQFFGPGTRLTVL.

The chain recombines TRBV5-4 with TRBJ2-3; 10 positions agree with TRBD2. Looked up from germline, CDR1 is SGHNT and CDR2 is YYREEE (reference sequence). The CDR3 has 14 amino acids. Trimming removed 4 bases from V and 6 bases from J; junction bases left unmatched: 5. The CDR3, as DNA: TGTGCCAGCAGCAGCGGGGGGGCCTTCGATACGCAGTATTTT. This encodes CASSSGGAFDTQYF. Full variable domain (missing parts from reference TRBV5-4 and TRBJ2-3): ETGVTQSPTHLIKTRGQQVTLRCSSQSGHNTVSWYQQALGQGPQFIFQYYREEENGRGNFPPRFSGLQFPNYSSELNVNALELDDSALYLCASSSGGAFDTQYFGPGTRLTVL.

The sample holds a few counts of this clonotype. The gene calls are TRBV20-1 and TRBJ2-2, with D possibly TRBD2 on 6 matching bases. Germline CDR1 DFQATT, CDR2 SNEGSKA (reference sequence). This CDR3 region has 13 residues. Trimming took 4 bases from V and 7 from J, leaving 13 bases between them. The CDR3 DNA reads as TGCAGTGCTAATATGCAGGGAGGCGGGGAGCTGTTTTTT. Its protein product is CSANMQGGGELFF.

The chain has TRBV29-1 and TRBJ1-1, with 7 bases aligning to TRBD1. Losses at the gene ends were 6 bases for V and 0 bases for J; bases not matched to a gene: 1. CDR3 length: 12 residues. Germline lookup yields CDR1 SQVTM and CDR2 ANQGSEA. Here the CDR3 DNA reads TGCAGCGTCGACAGGGTGAACACTGAAGCTTTCTTT. Protein: CSVDRVNTEAFF.

This rearrangement joins TRBV7-9 to TRBJ1-2; D not resolved. V dropped 1 base and J dropped 4 bases, with 4 bases sitting between them. The CDR3 covers 12 residues. Germline assignment: CDR1 SEHNR and CDR2 FQNEAQ (reference sequence). CDR3 bases: TGTGCCAGCAGCTTAGACGCCTATGGCTACACCTTC. This translates into CASSLDAYGYTF.

The rearrangement joins TRBV12-3 or TRBV12-4 to TRBJ1-4, with TRBD1 identical over 7 bases. This CDR3 is 17 amino acids long. Trimming cost V 6 bases and J 3 bases; bases outside gene matches: 13. The CDR3: CASSPDRDYGANEKLFF. The CDR3 DNA reads as TGTGCCAGCAGCCCCGACAGGGACTATGGGGCTAATGAAAAACTGTTTTTT.

The chain carries TRBV29-1 and TRBJ2-7; 7 bases are a match to TRBD2. From germline, CDR1 is SQVTM and CDR2 ANQGSEA. V shed 4 bases and J 2 bases; nucleotides not matched to a gene: 2. This CDR3 is built from 12 residues. The CDR3 reads CSVGGGTYEQYF. The DNA for the CDR3 is TGCAGCGTTGGCGGGGGAACCTACGAGCAGTACTTC.

The gene calls are TRBV6-1 and TRBJ1-2; D unclear. The germline gives CDR1 MNHNS, CDR2 SASEGT. The length of the CDR3 is 12 residues. Trimming took off 1 base at V and 7 bases at J, with 7 bases between the two ends. In nucleotides, the CDR3 is TGTGCCAGCAGTGAAGGGGCAGCTGGCTACACCTTC. Translated: CASSEGAAGYTF.

This clonotype was observed a handful of times. The V call is TRBV3-1, the J call TRBJ1-1; D unresolved. Trimming removed 1 base at V and 1 base at J, with 10 bases between. Germline-derived CDR1 and CDR2 are LGHDT and YNNKEL (reference sequence). The CDR3 contains 15 residues. CDR3 in DNA: TGTGCCAGCAGCCAAGGGAGCAGCAAGAACACTGAAGCTTTCTTT. Its protein product is CASSQGSSKNTEAFF.

This clonotype was seen a handful of times. The chain links TRBV19 to TRBJ2-3; the D gene is possibly TRBD1 (6 bases). The CDR3 extends over 14 amino acids. The germline V gene has CDR1 LNHDA and CDR2 SQIVND (reference sequence). Trimming cost V 8 bases and J 0 bases, with 12 bases left between them. This chain's CDR3 is CASGVGQSTDTQYF. The CDR3 coding sequence is TGTGCCAGTGGGGTCGGACAGAGCACAGATACGCAGTATTTT.

This chain links TRBV7-7 with TRBJ2-5; tentative D call: TRBD2 (5 bases). Germline V lookup: CDR1 SSHAT, CDR2 FNYEAQ (reference sequence). V shed 1 base and J shed 0 bases, with 15 bases lying between them. The CDR3 totals 17 residues. The CDR3 region has the DNA TGTGCCAGCAGCTTAGACCGACCTGGGAGCGACCAAGAGACCCAGTACTTC. This gives the protein CASSLDRPGSDQETQYF.

The rearrangement joins TRBV12-3 or TRBV12-4 to TRBJ2-7; TRBD2 matches at 7 bases. The V and J ends lost 7 bases and 2 bases, in that order; junction bases with no gene match: 8. This CDR3 spans 14 amino acids. The CDR3 sequence: CASTWGGITYEQYF. DNA for the CDR3: TGTGCCAGCACCTGGGGGGGGATCACCTACGAGCAGTACTTC.